This T cell receptor (beta chain) was identified in a study of neurological immune-mediated disorders. This clonotype was observed many times. This CDR3 has 17 amino acids. The germline gives CDR1 SGHKS, CDR2 YYEKEE (reference sequence). The V segment lost 4 bases and the J segment 1 base; nucleotides outside the gene matches: 11. One entry per CDR3 protein, called by TCRdb with MiXCR from the 5' RACE reads. The sample yields about 21,000 distinct CDR3 sequences, 15% seen once. This receptor was obtained from a female donor with HTLV-1-associated myelopathy (HAM/TSP). The chain recombines TRBV5-5 with TRBJ2-1; 7 bases agree with TRBD2. The sample comprised PBMCs. CDR3 DNA sequence: TGTGCCAGCAGCCTCGGGGGGAGGTTGGGATCCTACAATGAGCAGTTCTTC. Encoded protein: CASSLGGRLGSYNEQFF.